The 27 T cell receptor beta chains below were found in one sample sequenced in a study of blood T cell repertoires in COVID-19. Using immunoSEQ multiplex PCR, the repertoire was profiled, and TCRdb retains in-frame clones only, with some absent. The data show roughly 190,000 clones, about 81% seen once. The specimen sequenced was PBMCs or T cells enriched from blood (not recorded which). The source is a woman in her thirties who had recovered from COVID-19.

In the case of this clone: Other DNA sequences in the same sample also yield this CDR3. This chain joins TRBV9 and TRBJ1-2, with D possibly matching TRBD1 (5 bases). Germline CDR1 SGDLS, CDR2 YYNGEE. The germline V and J ends were trimmed by 0 bases and 3 bases, with 6 bases remaining between them. This CDR3 has 13 amino acids. The DNA of the CDR3 is TGTGCCAGCAGCGTAGAAGGGGACTATGGCTACACCTTC. Translated, it gives CASSVEGDYGYTF. The whole variable domain, filled in from reference TRBV9 and TRBJ1-2, reads DSGVTQTPKHLITATGQRVTLRCSPRSGDLSVYWYQQSLDQGLQFLIQYYNGEERAKGNILERFSAQQFPDLHSELNLSSLELGDSALYFCASSVEGDYGYTFGSGTRLTVV.

The rearrangement links TRBV14 to TRBJ1-2; 7 positions agree with TRBD1. The length of the CDR3 is 13 residues. In germline, CDR1 is SGHDN, CDR2 FVKESK. Losses at the gene ends were 10 bases for V and 2 bases for J; bases not matched to a gene: 7. The CDR3 DNA sequence: TGTGCCATCTCGACAGGGCAGAACTATGGCTACACCTTC. Translated: CAISTGQNYGYTF.

The J gene is TRBJ2-7, the V gene TRBV10-1; possible D gene TRBD2, 6 bases. V was trimmed by 11 bases and J by 5 bases, leaving 28 bases between them. The germline V gene encodes CDR1 WNHNN and CDR2 SYGVQD (reference sequence). CDR3 length: 16 residues. The CDR3 coding sequence is TGCGCCGATAACGGGCAGGCGGGGCAGGGCGAACACGAGCAGTACGTC. Translating gives CADNGQAGQGEHEQYV.

The CDR3 region is CASSQAHGSRYEQYV. Here the CDR3 DNA reads TGTGCCAGCAGCCAGGCCCATGGGTCTCGCTACGAGCAGTACGTC. The chain employs TRBV28 and TRBJ2-7; D is ambiguous. Germline-derived CDR1 and CDR2 are MDHEN and SYDVKM. CDR3 length: 15 amino acids. V lost 6 bases and J lost 3, with 18 bases in between.

This chain joins TRBV12-3 or TRBV12-4 and TRBJ1-1; maybe TRBD1 (6 bases). The CDR3 loop spans 11 amino acids. V was clipped by 4 bases and J by 11 bases, with 11 bases between them. For the CDR3, the DNA is TGTGCCAGCAGTTACAGGGAAGTCGCTTTCTTT. Its protein is CASSYREVAFF.

The rearrangement links TRBV24-1 to TRBJ2-1, with 11 bases that match TRBD2. With V trimmed by 3 bases and J by 9 bases, 9 bases remained unmatched. Germline loops: CDR1 KGHDR, CDR2 SFDVKD. The CDR3 covers 16 residues. CDR3 in amino acids: CATSDTLASGRSEQFF. The CDR3 coding sequence is TGTGCCACCAGTGATACTCTAGCTAGCGGGAGGTCTGAGCAGTTCTTC.

V usage is TRBV7-2 and J usage is TRBJ1-4, with 10 bases aligning to TRBD1. Germline-derived CDR1 and CDR2 are SGHTA and FQGNSA. The CDR3 is 16 amino acids. Unmatched junction bases numbered 4, after V lost 4 bases and J lost 2 bases. CDR3 in DNA: TGTGCCAGCAGCTCGGGACAGGGGACGACTAATGAAAAACTGTTTTTT. It codes for CASSSGQGTTNEKLFF. The entire variable domain, with the rest obtained from reference TRBV7-2 and TRBJ1-4, is as follows: GAGVSQSPSNKVTEKGKDVELRCDPISGHTALYWYRQSLGQGLEFLIYFQGNSAPDKSGLPSDRFSAERTGGSVSTLTIQRTQQEDSAVYLCASSSGQGTTNEKLFFGSGTQLSVL.

The chain joins TRBV5-1 to TRBJ1-6; 10 bases map to TRBD1. Germline CDR1 is SGHRS and CDR2 is YFSETQ. V gave up 0 bases and J gave up 8 bases; unmatched junction bases: 2. This CDR3 region has 15 residues. CDR3 nucleotides: TGCGCCAGCAGCTTGGCGGGACAGGGGTATTCACCCCTCCACTTT. Protein sequence: CASSLAGQGYSPLHF.

The V gene is TRBV18, the J gene TRBJ2-7; 7 nucleotides agree with TRBD1. J lost 0 bases, V lost 1 base, and 12 bases had no gene match. CDR1 is KGHSH, CDR2 LQKENI, per germline. CDR3 length equals 18 residues. CDR3 sequence: CASSPQLGGPFDSYEQYF. The CDR3 DNA reads TGTGCCAGCTCACCACAGTTAGGGGGCCCATTTGACTCCTACGAGCAGTACTTC.

The sample holds one count of this clone. V usage is TRBV15 and J usage is TRBJ2-1, with 11 bases identical to TRBD1. From germline, CDR1 is LNHNV and CDR2 YYDKDF (reference sequence). After removal of 1 base from V and 8 bases from J, the junction contained 4 bases not matched to a gene. The CDR3 length is 15 residues. The CDR3 nucleotides are TGTGCCACCAGCAGAGGGGGACAGGGGGAGGATGAGCAGTTCTTC. Translation: CATSRGGQGEDEQFF. The variable domain in full, with the rest retrieved from reference TRBV15 and TRBJ2-1, is DAMVIQNPRYQVTQFGKPVTLSCSQTLNHNVMYWYQQKSSQAPKLLFHYYDKDFNNEADTPDNFQSRRPNTSFCFLDIRSPGLGDTAMYLCATSRGGQGEDEQFFGPGTRLTVL.

The chain is built from TRBV6-5 and TRBJ1-2; no firm D call. Between the trimmed V and J ends, which lost 4 bases and 8 bases, there was a span of 8 bases. The V gene's germline CDR1 is MNHEY and CDR2 SVGAGI. The CDR3 is made up of 11 amino acids. The CDR3 reads CASSSTRGYTF. The CDR3 DNA sequence: TGTGCCAGCAGTTCCACCCGGGGCTACACCTTC.

The rearrangement uses TRBV3-1 (or the pseudogene TRBV3-2) and TRBJ2-2, with D perhaps matching TRBD1 (6 bases). This CDR3 is 13 amino acids long. V was pared by 5 bases and J by 11 bases, with 15 bases between. Germline V gene sequence: CDR1 LGHDT, CDR2 YNNKEL (reference sequence). The CDR3: CASSSLRGAELFF. DNA of the CDR3: TGTGCCAGCAGCTCACTCAGGGGCGCCGAGCTGTTTTTT.

V usage is TRBV12-5 and J usage is TRBJ2-5, with 9 positions matching TRBD1. V shed 1 base, J shed 4 bases, and the junction held 4 bases outside the gene matches. Germline CDR1 LGHNT, CDR2 FRNRAP. The CDR3 loop spans 15 amino acids. The CDR3 nucleotides are TGTGCTAGTGGTTTGGACAGGGGGCGTGTAGAGACCCAGTACTTC. Translated, it gives CASGLDRGRVETQYF. Drawing the rest from reference TRBV12-5 and TRBJ2-5, the complete variable domain is DARVTQTPRHKVTEMGQEVTMRCQPILGHNTVFWYRQTMMQGLELLAYFRNRAPLDDSGMPKDRFSAEMPDATLATLKIQPSEPRDSAVYFCASGLDRGRVETQYFGPGTRLLVL.

The genes are TRBV28 and TRBJ1-2; D remains ambiguous. Germline V CDR1 and CDR2: MDHEN, SYDVKM. V was trimmed by 6 bases and J by 5 bases, leaving 19 bases between them. The CDR3 length is 15 residues. CDR3 nucleotides: TGTGCCAGCAGATCTGGACTATCCCAACCTTATGGCTACACCTTC. Its translation: CASRSGLSQPYGYTF.

This clone came up a few times. V usage is TRBV30 and J usage is TRBJ2-4; 8 positions match TRBD1. The CDR3 runs 14 residues. CDR1 is GTSNPN and CDR2 is SVGIG in the germline V gene (reference sequence). After removal of 2 bases from V and 2 bases from J, the junction contained 2 bases not matched to a gene. CDR3 DNA sequence: TGTGCCTGGAGTCAGGGGGCCCCCAAAAACATTCAGTACTTC. Translating gives CAWSQGAPKNIQYF.

This chain uses TRBV9 with TRBJ1-2; D is unclear. The CDR3 is 14 residues long. Germline V gene lookup returns CDR1 SGDLS and CDR2 YYNGEE. V was pared by 4 bases and J by 0 bases, with 10 bases between. The CDR3 reads CASSPFGANYGYTF. CDR3 bases: TGTGCCAGCAGCCCGTTCGGGGCTAACTATGGCTACACCTTC.

The chain links TRBV6-4 to TRBJ1-6; 9 bases map to TRBD1. This CDR3 is 13 amino acids long. Trimming removed 6 bases from V and 10 bases from J; junction bases left unmatched: 4. In germline, CDR1 is MRHNA, CDR2 SNTAGT. The CDR3 DNA is TGTGCCAGCAGACCGGACAGGGGATCACCCCTCCACTTT. Amino acids: CASRPDRGSPLHF.

The chain joins TRBV9 to TRBJ1-4, with D tentatively TRBD1 (5 bases). Germline V lookup: CDR1 SGDLS, CDR2 YYNGEE. The CDR3 is made up of 15 amino acids. V was shortened by 0 bases and J by 8 bases, with 14 bases between the two germline ends. CDR3 nucleotide sequence: TGTGCCAGCAGCGTAGCTCCCAGCCAGGGAGAAAAACTGTTTTTT. This codes for CASSVAPSQGEKLFF. Combining the CDR3 with reference TRBV9 and TRBJ1-4 gives the whole variable domain DSGVTQTPKHLITATGQRVTLRCSPRSGDLSVYWYQQSLDQGLQFLIQYYNGEERAKGNILERFSAQQFPDLHSELNLSSLELGDSALYFCASSVAPSQGEKLFFGSGTQLSVL.

The V and J genes are TRBV14 and TRBJ2-3; weak D call: TRBD2 (6 bases). This CDR3 has 16 residues. Germline lookup yields CDR1 SGHDN and CDR2 FVKESK. The germline V and J ends were trimmed by 4 bases and 3 bases, with 17 bases remaining between them. This CDR3 reads CASSRPTRGLTDTQYF. CDR3 in DNA: TGTGCCAGCAGCCGCCCTACGCGGGGCTTGACAGATACGCAGTATTTT.

The V gene is TRBV6-1, the J gene TRBJ2-7; no clear D. The CDR3 consists of 13 residues. Trimming cost V 1 base and J 2 bases, with 6 bases left between them. The germline V gene has CDR1 MNHNS and CDR2 SASEGT. Here the CDR3 reads CASSEGVTYEQYF. The CDR3 DNA reads as TGTGCCAGCAGTGAAGGCGTAACCTACGAGCAGTACTTC.

This rearrangement joins TRBV3-1 (or the pseudogene TRBV3-2) to TRBJ1-2; D gene unclear. The CDR3 has 11 amino acids. Germline CDR1 LGHDT, CDR2 YNNKEL (reference sequence). The V end was cut by 4 bases, the J end by 12 bases, with 12 bases between. CDR3 protein: CASSLDGLNTF. CDR3 nucleotides: TGTGCCAGCAGCCTAGACGGTCTAAACACCTTC.

J is TRBJ2-3 and V is TRBV28; TRBD2 agrees at 9 bases. V lost 1 base and J lost 3; bases outside the gene matches: 2. Germline V gives CDR1 MDHEN, CDR2 SYDVKM. The CDR3 contains 15 residues. The CDR3 protein is CASSLSLAGTDTQYF. In DNA form, the CDR3 reads TGTGCCAGCAGTTTATCTCTAGCGGGGACAGATACGCAGTATTTT.

The chain recombines TRBV19 with TRBJ1-2; unclear D gene. CDR3 length: 13 residues. Trimming removed 8 bases from V and 2 bases from J, with 12 bases in between. Germline V lookup: CDR1 LNHDA, CDR2 SQIVND (reference sequence). CDR3 sequence reads: CASWAGYNYGYTF. The CDR3 DNA is TGTGCCAGTTGGGCCGGCTACAACTATGGCTACACCTTC.

Details on this clone: The identical CDR3 is also encoded by other nucleotide sequences in the sample. This chain uses TRBV7-9 with TRBJ1-1; no reliable D call. There are 13 residues in the CDR3. CDR1 and CDR2 from the germline V gene are SEHNR and FQNEAQ (reference sequence). V shed 1 base and J shed 1 base, with 4 bases lying between them. In DNA form, the CDR3 reads TGTGCCAGCAGCTTAGTTCAGAACACTGAAGCTTTCTTT. It yields the protein CASSLVQNTEAFF.

This chain links TRBV6-5 with TRBJ2-7; 11 bases are shared with TRBD2. Trimming cost V 5 bases and J 2 bases; bases outside gene matches: 5. This CDR3 has 15 residues. In germline, CDR1 is MNHEY, CDR2 SVGAGI. CDR3 amino acids: CASSTSGGGAYEQYV. CDR3 DNA: TGTGCCAGCAGTACTAGCGGGGGCGGGGCCTACGAGCAGTACGTC.

Points on this clone: At one boundary the junction diverges from the germline segment, which might be a read error. The rearrangement uses TRBV7-7 and TRBJ2-7; 9 nucleotides align to TRBD2. The CDR3 is 15 amino acids. Germline-derived CDR1 and CDR2 are SSHAT and FNYEAQ (reference sequence). CDR3 region: CASSLMASGNYEQYF. The DNA of the CDR3 is TGTGCTAGCAGCCTGATGGCTAGCGGGAACTACGAGCAGTACTTC.

The count of this clone is one. This chain joins TRBV7-2 and TRBJ2-5, with a possible D match to TRBD1 (6 bases). CDR3 length: 16 residues. The V end lost 3 bases, the J end lost 2 bases, and 16 bases lay between the germline ends. From germline, CDR1 is SGHTA and CDR2 FQGNSA. This CDR3 reads CASSLAPGRGQETQYF. The CDR3 DNA is TGTGCCAGCAGCTTGGCTCCGGGTAGGGGGCAAGAGACCCAGTACTTC.